These 26 T cell receptor beta chains originate from one sample sequenced in a study of blood T cell repertoires in COVID-19. Measured with immunoSEQ multiplex PCR; TCRdb has only the in-frame clones, and not every one. Of about 200,000 clones in the sample, around 85% were seen once. Sample: PBMCs or T cells enriched from blood (not recorded which). The source of these receptors is a man in his forties who had recovered from COVID-19.

The chain has TRBV27 and TRBJ2-7; possible D gene TRBD1, 5 bases. Germline V gene data show CDR1 as MNHEY and CDR2 as SMNVEV (reference sequence). V shed 1 base and J shed 6 bases, with 16 bases lying between them. The CDR3 spans 15 residues. The chain's CDR3 is CASSLYPGLSGEQYF. CDR3 in DNA: TGTGCCAGCAGTTTATATCCAGGGCTTTCAGGCGAGCAGTACTTC.

The CDR3 DNA follows: TGCGCCAGCAGCTCACAGGGAACTGGGGCCAACGTCCTGACTTTC. This codes for CASSSQGTGANVLTF. V is TRBV5-1 and J is TRBJ2-6; D is possibly TRBD1 (6 bases). Germline V lookup: CDR1 SGHRS, CDR2 YFSETQ. Trimming removed 3 bases from V and 2 bases from J, with 9 bases in between. This CDR3 contains 15 residues. The whole variable domain, remainder taken from reference TRBV5-1 and TRBJ2-6, is KAGVTQTPRYLIKTRGQQVTLSCSPISGHRSVSWYQQTPGQGLQFLFEYFSETQRNKGNFPGRFSGRQFSNSRSEMNVSTLELGDSALYLCASSSQGTGANVLTFGAGSRLTVL.

V gene TRBV19 combines with J gene TRBJ2-1, with 14 bases matching TRBD2. The germline V gene encodes CDR1 LNHDA and CDR2 SQIVND (reference sequence). There are 19 residues in the CDR3. V trimming: 4 bases; J trimming: 0 bases; junction bases outside the gene matches: 8. CDR3 in DNA: TGTGCCAGTAGTACAAGGGGGACTAGCGGGAGTAGCTCCTACAATGAGCAGTTCTTC. This translates into CASSTRGTSGSSSYNEQFF.

This clone was counted a single time. The chain is built from TRBV20-1 and TRBJ2-3; D gene unclear. Trimming pared 3 bases from V and 2 bases from J, leaving 12 bases between. The length of the CDR3 is 14 residues. Per germline, CDR1 DFQATT and CDR2 SNEGSKA (reference sequence). The CDR3 protein is CSASIAGFTDTQYF. The CDR3 region has the DNA TGCAGTGCTAGTATTGCAGGATTCACAGATACGCAGTATTTT.

Concerning this clone: The sample holds other DNA sequences that translate to the same CDR3. The chain combines TRBV12-3 or TRBV12-4 with TRBJ1-6, with no clear D. The V and J ends lost 4 bases and 10 bases respectively, with 8 bases between them. This CDR3 region has 12 residues. CDR3 in amino acids: CASSSRSSPLHF. The CDR3 DNA reads as TGTGCCAGCAGTTCCCGGAGCTCACCCCTCCACTTT.

CDR3 sequence: CASRDTDTGELFF. Written as DNA, the CDR3 is TGCGCCAGTAGGGACACGGACACCGGGGAGCTGTTTTTT. The V and J genes are TRBV5-1 and TRBJ2-2; weak D call: TRBD1 (6 bases). CDR1 SGHRS and CDR2 YFSETQ come from the germline V gene. The CDR3 sequence is 13 residues long. The germline V and J ends were trimmed by 8 bases and 3 bases, with 11 bases remaining between them. Full variable domain (missing parts from reference TRBV5-1 and TRBJ2-2): KAGVTQTPRYLIKTRGQQVTLSCSPISGHRSVSWYQQTPGQGLQFLFEYFSETQRNKGNFPGRFSGRQFSNSRSEMNVSTLELGDSALYLCASRDTDTGELFFGEGSRLTVL.

The genes are TRBV18 and TRBJ2-3, with 10 bases that match TRBD2. J gave up 2 bases and V 6 bases, and 5 bases lay outside the gene matches. CDR1 and CDR2 (germline): KGHSH, LQKENI. This CDR3 is built from 15 residues. In DNA form, the CDR3 reads TGTGCCAGCTCTCGGACTAGCGGAACCACAGATACGCAGTATTTT. Translated, it gives CASSRTSGTTDTQYF. The complete variable domain, with remaining parts taken from reference TRBV18 and TRBJ2-3, reads NAGVMQNPRHLVRRRGQEARLRCSPMKGHSHVYWYRQLPEEGLKFMVYLQKENIIDESGMPKERFSAEFPKEGPSILRIQQVVRGDSAAYFCASSRTSGTTDTQYFGPGTRLTVL.

The chain carries TRBV7-9 and TRBJ2-5; 7 bases agree with TRBD2. V was clipped by 6 bases and J by 5 bases; unmatched bases: 12. The germline CDR1 and CDR2 sequences are SEHNR and FQNEAQ (reference sequence). The CDR3 sequence is 15 residues long. The CDR3 loop reads CASSPPRGTGETQYF. The CDR3 DNA follows: TGTGCCAGCAGTCCCCCGCGGGGGACGGGGGAGACCCAGTACTTC. The entire variable domain, with the rest obtained from reference TRBV7-9 and TRBJ2-5, is as follows: DTGVSQNPRHKITKRGQNVTFRCDPISEHNRLYWYRQTLGQGPEFLTYFQNEAQLEKSRLLSDRFSAERPKGSFSTLEIQRTEQGDSAMYLCASSPPRGTGETQYFGPGTRLLVL.

This chain uses TRBV7-3 with TRBJ2-2; D remains unclear. The CDR3 contains 14 residues. CDR1 is SGHTA, CDR2 FQGTGA, per germline. V lost 2 bases and J lost 8, with 12 bases in between. This CDR3 is CASSLWRDGGELFF. CDR3 sequence (DNA): TGTGCCAGCAGCTTATGGCGCGACGGGGGGGAGCTGTTTTTT.

The V and J genes are TRBV6-5 and TRBJ2-1, with TRBD2 as a possible D gene (5 bases). The CDR3 consists of 15 residues. The germline V gene has CDR1 MNHEY and CDR2 SVGAGI. Trimming pared 7 bases from V and 2 bases from J, leaving 15 bases between. CDR3 residues: CASTMDSRTYNEQFF. The CDR3 nucleotides read TGTGCCAGCACTATGGACTCGCGGACCTACAATGAGCAGTTCTTC.

The chain uses TRBV4-1 and TRBJ1-6; D call uncertain. This CDR3 has 15 amino acids. The V end lost 0 bases, the J end lost 8 bases, and 11 bases lay between the germline ends. Germline V gene data show CDR1 as MGHRA and CDR2 as YSYEKL. DNA of the CDR3: TGCGCCAGCAGCCAAGAACGGGAGAGTTATTCACCCCTCCACTTT. Translation: CASSQERESYSPLHF.

As to this clone: This CDR3 is also generated by other DNA sequences in the sample. J is TRBJ2-5 and V is TRBV30; D unresolved. Trimming removed 0 bases at V and 3 bases at J, with 8 bases between. This CDR3 is built from 13 residues. Germline lookup yields CDR1 GTSNPN and CDR2 SVGIG (reference sequence). The CDR3 sequence is CAWSVLAEETQYF. As DNA, the CDR3 is TGTGCCTGGAGTGTCCTCGCGGAAGAGACCCAGTACTTC. Using reference TRBV30 and TRBJ2-5 for the parts outside the CDR3, the full variable domain is SQTIHQWPATLVQPVGSPLSLECTVEGTSNPNLYWYRQAAGRGLQLLFYSVGIGQISSEVPQNLSASRPQDRQFILSSKKLLLSDSGFYLCAWSVLAEETQYFGPGTRLLVL.

This clone was found once. The CDR3 region has the DNA TGTGCCAGCAGCCTGACTAGCGGGGGGCTATGGGAGACCCAGTACTTC. Protein product: CASSLTSGGLWETQYF. The rearrangement links TRBV9 to TRBJ2-5; 13 nucleotides agree with TRBD2. Germline lookup yields CDR1 SGDLS and CDR2 YYNGEE. V lost 4 bases and J lost 5; bases outside the gene matches: 8. This CDR3 contains 16 residues.

V usage is TRBV28 and J usage is TRBJ2-7, with 10 nucleotides matching TRBD2. The CDR3 is made up of 14 amino acids. Trimming removed 5 bases from V and 3 bases from J; junction bases left unmatched: 4. Germline-derived CDR1 and CDR2 are MDHEN and SYDVKM. CDR3 region: CASSPTSGIYEQYF. The CDR3 DNA sequence: TGTGCCAGCAGTCCAACTAGCGGGATCTACGAGCAGTACTTC.

The rearrangement joins TRBV19 to TRBJ2-7; 11 bases line up with TRBD1. Per the germline V gene, CDR1 is LNHDA and CDR2 is SQIVND (reference sequence). V lost 5 bases to trimming and J lost 6 bases; unmatched junction nucleotides: 3. This CDR3 comprises 13 residues. The CDR3 region has the DNA TGTGCCAGTAGTGGGACAGGGGGTATCGAGCAGTACTTC. This gives the protein CASSGTGGIEQYF.

CDR3 amino acids: CASSQTPYEQYF. The CDR3 DNA reads TGTGCCAGCAGTCAAACACCCTACGAGCAGTACTTC. J is TRBJ2-7 and V is TRBV6-2 or TRBV6-3; D gene uncertain. The germline CDR1 and CDR2 sequences are MNHEY and SVGEGT. V lost 5 bases and J lost 2, with 7 bases in between. The CDR3 has 12 residues.

The gene calls are TRBV19 and TRBJ1-1; D is possibly TRBD1 (5 bases). V was trimmed by 6 bases and J by 2 bases, leaving 10 bases between them. This CDR3 has 13 residues. CDR1 is LNHDA, CDR2 SQIVND, per germline (reference sequence). The CDR3 loop is CASSSQVNTEAFF. The CDR3 region has the DNA TGTGCCAGTAGCTCACAGGTAAACACTGAAGCTTTCTTT. Supplemented by reference TRBV19 and TRBJ1-1, the full variable domain reads DGGITQSPKYLFRKEGQNVTLSCEQNLNHDAMYWYRQDPGQGLRLIYYSQIVNDFQKGDIAEGYSVSREKKESFPLTVTSAQKNPTAFYLCASSSQVNTEAFFGQGTRLTVV.

The J gene is TRBJ2-3, the V gene TRBV30; 12 nucleotides line up with TRBD2. The length of the CDR3 is 14 residues. Germline trimming cut 5 bases from V and 4 bases from J; bases unmatched to any gene: 4. Germline-derived CDR1 and CDR2 are GTSNPN and SVGIG (reference sequence). The CDR3 loop is CAWALAGGADTQYF. The CDR3 bases are TGTGCCTGGGCCCTAGCGGGAGGGGCAGATACGCAGTATTTT. The full variable domain, with the rest looked up from reference TRBV30 and TRBJ2-3, is SQTIHQWPATLVQPVGSPLSLECTVEGTSNPNLYWYRQAAGRGLQLLFYSVGIGQISSEVPQNLSASRPQDRQFILSSKKLLLSDSGFYLCAWALAGGADTQYFGPGTRLTVL.

The chain carries TRBV4-2 and TRBJ1-1; D may be TRBD1 (5 bases). Germline V CDR1 and CDR2: LGHNA, YNFKEQ. This CDR3 is 14 amino acids long. V lost 4 bases and J 6 bases, leaving 15 bases between the germline ends. The CDR3: CASSLSAGVPEAFF. The CDR3 DNA reads TGTGCCAGCAGCCTATCTGCGGGGGTCCCTGAAGCTTTCTTT.

CDR3: CASNRGTEQETQYF. The CDR3 DNA reads TGTGCCAGCAACCGAGGGACAGAACAAGAGACCCAGTACTTC. The V gene is TRBV7-9, the J gene TRBJ2-5; 7 nucleotides match TRBD1. Looked up from germline, CDR1 is SEHNR and CDR2 is FQNEAQ (reference sequence). With 7 bases clipped from V and 2 bases from J, the junction kept 7 bases outside the gene matches. This CDR3 has 14 amino acids.

The chain employs TRBV7-9 and TRBJ2-3, with 11 positions matching TRBD2. V lost 2 bases, J lost 5 bases, and 3 bases stayed unmatched. The CDR3 runs to 15 residues. Germline V lookup: CDR1 SEHNR, CDR2 FQNEAQ (reference sequence). The CDR3 reads CASSLKLAGVDTQYF. CDR3 nucleotide sequence: TGTGCCAGCAGCTTAAAACTAGCGGGGGTAGATACGCAGTATTTT.

The chain employs TRBV5-5 and TRBJ1-1, with D maybe TRBD1 (5 bases). This CDR3 comprises 15 residues. Between the trimmed V and J ends, which lost 6 bases and 0 bases, there was a span of 15 bases. Germline V lookup: CDR1 SGHKS, CDR2 YYEKEE (reference sequence). In DNA form, the CDR3 reads TGTGCCAGCATCCTTGACAGCTTAATGAACACTGAAGCTTTCTTT. Translated, it gives CASILDSLMNTEAFF. Full variable domain (rest looked up from reference TRBV5-5 and TRBJ1-1): DAGVTQSPTHLIKTRGQQVTLRCSPISGHKSVSWYQQVLGQGPQFIFQYYEKEERGRGNFPDRFSARQFPNYSSELNVNALLLGDSALYLCASILDSLMNTEAFFGQGTRLTVV.

This chain uses TRBV12-3 or TRBV12-4 with TRBJ1-1; the D is unclear. Trimming stripped 1 base from V and 4 bases from J, with 7 bases between. The CDR3 extends over 13 amino acids. This CDR3 reads CASSLGQITEAFF. CDR3 sequence (DNA): TGTGCCAGCAGTTTAGGGCAGATCACTGAAGCTTTCTTT.

In its sample, this clone was seen once. The chain combines TRBV3-1 (or the pseudogene TRBV3-2) with TRBJ2-7; TRBD1 aligns across 7 bases. The CDR3 contains 16 residues. After removal of 0 bases from V and 2 bases from J, the junction contained 7 bases not matched to a gene. In germline, CDR1 is LGHDT, CDR2 YNNKEL (reference sequence). As DNA, the CDR3 is TGTGCCAGCAGCCAAGATCCGGAGACAGGGCCCTACGAGCAGTACTTC. Amino acids: CASSQDPETGPYEQYF.

This sequence joins TRBV27 and TRBJ2-1; possibly TRBD2 for D (6 bases). The CDR3 is 16 amino acids. V was trimmed by 7 bases and J by 8 bases, leaving 24 bases between them. Germline V gene sequence: CDR1 MNHEY, CDR2 SMNVEV (reference sequence). The DNA of the CDR3 is TGTGCCAGCACCCCCCTGGGGGGACCGACTGGGCATGAGCAGTTCTTC. Its translation: CASTPLGGPTGHEQFF.

The V and J genes are TRBV7-2 and TRBJ1-1; 7 nucleotides line up with TRBD1. Trimming took 5 bases from V and 0 from J; bases not matched to a gene: 9. CDR1 is SGHTA, CDR2 FQGNSA, per germline. CDR3 length equals 16 residues. The CDR3 DNA sequence: TGTGCCAGCAGCGTAACCGTGGGGACAGTGAACACTGAAGCTTTCTTT. Its protein product is CASSVTVGTVNTEAFF.